This TCR beta chain was identified in a study of tumor-infiltrating lymphocytes in localized non-small cell lung cancer (dated by TCRdb to the early 2020s). Turning to the overall study: Several histologies were represented in the cohort, which also included both smokers and never-smokers as well as patients whose samples were collected after neoadjuvant chemotherapy. Resected tumor tissue and uninvolved lung tissue described as non-adjacent to the tumor were contributed by each patient, with both tissues obtained from the same patient. The overall ICON cohort was composed of approximately 150 surgical patients with localized non-small cell lung cancer whose tumors were resected. Flow cytometry, multiplex immunofluorescence, RNA-seq, exome sequencing and proteomics were applied to the same patients as TCR sequencing, which was one of several integrated assays. For 45 to 70 patients, immunoSEQ T-cell fraction was compared between paired tumor and uninvolved lung. Findings and caveats that apply to the study as a whole: Consistent with immunofluorescence CD3 counts, TCRbeta sequencing supported greater T cell infiltration in tumors than in uninvolved lung tissue. TCR-derived T-cell fraction did not differ between the flow cytometry-defined immunotypes IM1 (good prognosis) and IM2 (poor prognosis). Because assay coverage varied across patients depending on available tissue quantity, TCR sequencing was performed for only a subset of the cohort. Because different assays used different pieces of the same tissue, technical variation could not be distinguished from intratumor heterogeneity.

Taking its sample share into account, this clone is medium-sized (0.01 to 0.1%). Its antigen has not been determined. Per-base qualities were not stored, and no clone one base away is much larger. The T-cell fraction in tumor and uninvolved lung tissue was provided by TCR sequencing with the immunoSEQ assay. For the original study's pipeline: To analyze survival, patients were divided into a high T-cell fraction group (upper tertile) and a low T-cell fraction group (lower two tertiles), and the two groups were compared using a log-rank test. Paired tumor versus uninvolved lung differences in T-cell fraction were tested with a signed-rank test. Entries here come from immuneACCESS through TCRdb and include only in-frame sequences with V and J called. Some clones fail to appear in such tables; in the studies checked, an unresolved V gene covers under half of the shortfall, and the cause of the remainder is unknown. V, J and clone size derive from that table, while D and trimming were established from the DNA sequence. For this sample there are under 8,500 clones; roughly 69% appear just once. Roughly 8% of the sample lies in the top ten.

CDR1 and CDR2 are drawn from the germline V gene (reference sequence): LNHNV, YYDKDF. Counted from cysteine to phenylalanine, this CDR3 has 13 amino acids. The CDR3 DNA has 39 bases and is translated from base 1. Relative to germline, V is 5 bases shorter and J is 6 bases shorter, with 11 bases between their ends. Patient enrollment in ICON started in early 2016, and the final patient was enrolled in late 2018. In a subcohort of 65 to 85 patients, fresh tumor and matched uninvolved tissue were collected for in-depth immune analyses, with TCR sequencing among those analyses. DNA isolated from bulk tissue, without cell sorting, was used for TCR sequencing.

Sequenced material: uninvolved lung tissue not adjacent to the tumor. This chain joins TRBV15 to TRBJ2-1; TRBD2 is a weak D gene call, 5 bases matching. The TCR originated in a human donor with non-small cell lung cancer. Here the CDR3 is given as CATSVSRGNEQFF. The nucleotide sequence is given as TGTGCCACCAGCGTCTCACGGGGCAATGAGCAGTTCTTC.